Sequencing of this T cell receptor beta chain was carried out in a study of spatial heterogeneity in lung cancer. One entry per CDR3 protein, called by TCRdb with MiXCR from the 5' RACE reads. The data show about 22,000 distinct CDR3 sequences, roughly 4.6% seen once. The sample holds a few counts of this clonotype. Its antigen is not known. Study observations and caveats: Follow-up blood showed ubiquitous expanded tumor TCRs less than blood at resection did.

V was pared by 6 bases and J by 1 base, with 10 bases of the junction left unmatched. Germline values: CDR1 KGHSH, CDR2 LQKENI. CDR3 length: 18 residues. Indicated time point: sample taken at primary tumor resection. The input material, whole RNA from tumor, nontumor lung or frozen PBMC, was sequenced unsorted. V is TRBV18 and J is TRBJ2-4; 12 bases are a match to TRBD1. The receptor's source is a male donor with early-stage non-small cell lung cancer. This specimen was PBMCs, taken at surgery. The CDR3 nucleotides are TGTGCCAGCTCTCCCGGGACAGGGGGCGCCGGGGCCAAAAACATTCAGTACTTC. Its protein product is CASSPGTGGAGAKNIQYF.